This passage covers 19 T cell receptor beta chains from one sample sequenced in a study of blood T cells in healthy people across ages. PCR was performed a second time for roughly 7 to 12 cycles using a sample-barcoded 5' primer and a J-beta primer mix. MiXCR was run by TCRdb on the 5' RACE reads, yielding one entry per CDR3 protein. The data contain roughly 800,000 distinct CDR3 sequences, nearly 60% of them seen just once; the ten biggest clones take up roughly 20%. Input material: blood. These receptor sequences come from a man aged 30-40 years in good health.

Points on this clonotype: One end of the junction fails to match germline, which may point to a read error. The V call is TRBV15, the J call TRBJ2-1, with D perhaps given as TRBD1 or TRBD2 (5 bases each). The length of the CDR3 is 15 residues. In germline, CDR1 is LNHNV, CDR2 YYDKDF (reference sequence). In nucleotides, the CDR3 is TGCGCCACCACCACGTCGGGATCTGGGGGCAATGAGCAGTTCTTC. Encoded protein: CATTTSGSGGNEQFF.

This clonotype was detected only a few times. V and J are TRBV6-5 and TRBJ1-2; D remains ambiguous. CDR1 is MNHEY, CDR2 SVGAGI, per germline. The length of the CDR3 is 13 residues. V shed 3 bases and J shed 3 bases, with 8 bases lying between them. This chain's CDR3 is CASSYNLYYGYTF. The CDR3 coding sequence is TGTGCCAGCAGTTATAACCTCTACTATGGCTACACCTTC.

The table lists this clonotype with many counts. This sequence joins TRBV7-2 and TRBJ2-1; TRBD2 matches at 8 bases. V shed 2 bases, J shed 7 bases, and the junction held 13 bases outside the gene matches. Germline CDR1 and CDR2: SGHTA and FQGNSA. CDR3 length: 17 residues. The CDR3 nucleotides are TGTGCCAGCAGCTTAAGGTTCTTGGCTAGCGGGCATAATGAGCAGTTCTTC. It yields the protein CASSLRFLASGHNEQFF.

This clonotype was seen at least ten times. This chain connects TRBV5-1 to TRBJ2-5, with 11 bases matching TRBD2. From germline, CDR1 is SGHRS and CDR2 YFSETQ. Germline trimming cut 2 bases from V and 5 bases from J; bases unmatched to any gene: 8. The CDR3 length is 16 residues. The CDR3 sequence: CASSLATSGIEETQYF. Written as DNA, the CDR3 is TGCGCCAGCAGCTTAGCGACTAGCGGGATTGAGGAGACCCAGTACTTC.

The chain combines TRBV7-9 with TRBJ2-7, with D unclear. The CDR3 has 13 amino acids. Germline assignment: CDR1 SEHNR and CDR2 FQNEAQ (reference sequence). Trimming took 2 bases from V and 3 from J, leaving 8 bases between them. CDR3 DNA: TGTGCCAGCAGCTTATCATTCAACTACGAGCAGTACTTC. Protein sequence: CASSLSFNYEQYF.

This clonotype occurred a few times. CDR3 loop: CASSFQNLAGADTQYF. In DNA, the CDR3 is TGCGCCAGCAGCTTTCAGAACCTAGCGGGAGCAGATACGCAGTATTTT. The chain uses TRBV4-1 and TRBJ2-3; TRBD2 matches at 10 bases. The CDR3 length is 16 residues. Germline values: CDR1 MGHRA, CDR2 YSYEKL. The trim removed 5 bases at V and 4 bases at J, leaving 9 bases unmatched.

The V gene is TRBV20-1, the J gene TRBJ2-5; D could derive from TRBD1 or TRBD2 (5 bases each). V gave up 4 bases and J gave up 4 bases, with 13 bases separating them. Germline assignment: CDR1 DFQATT and CDR2 SNEGSKA (reference sequence). This CDR3 has 13 amino acids. CDR3 DNA: TGCAGTGCTATCGGGACCAACATAGAGACCCAGTACTTC. This gives the protein CSAIGTNIETQYF.

The J gene is TRBJ2-7, the V gene TRBV7-9, with 8 bases identical to TRBD2. The CDR3 sequence is 16 residues long. The J segment lost 0 bases and the V segment lost 1 base, leaving 5 bases of the junction unmatched. Germline assignment: CDR1 SEHNR and CDR2 FQNEAQ (reference sequence). CDR3 coding DNA: TGTGCCAGCAGCTTAGACACTAGCGGCATCTCCTACGAGCAGTACTTC. This gives the protein CASSLDTSGISYEQYF.

This clonotype was picked up a small number of times. The V call is TRBV29-1, the J call TRBJ2-1; possible D gene TRBD2, 5 bases. The germline V gene has CDR1 SQVTM and CDR2 ANQGSEA. The ends were cut back, 3 bases at V and 8 bases at J, with 8 bases in the middle. The CDR3 contains 11 residues. CDR3 loop: CSVDTGYEQFF. In DNA, the CDR3 is TGCAGCGTTGATACGGGGTATGAGCAGTTCTTC.

To note about this clonotype: One end of the junction is discordant with germline, which a read error may explain. This sequence joins TRBV2 and TRBJ2-3; the D gene is possibly TRBD1 (6 bases). This CDR3 is built from 14 residues. CDR1 and CDR2 (germline): SNHLY, FYNNEI. The CDR3 loop reads CAGSFPGATDTQYF. The CDR3 DNA sequence: TGTGCCGGCAGTTTTCCAGGGGCCACAGATACGCAGTATTTT.

This clonotype was observed a handful of times. The chain is built from TRBV7-9 and TRBJ2-3; perhaps TRBD1 as D (5 bases). Germline lookup yields CDR1 SEHNR and CDR2 FQNEAQ (reference sequence). The CDR3 is made up of 15 amino acids. Trimming took 8 bases from V and 2 from J, leaving 17 bases between them. The CDR3 reads CASSPQGANTDTQYF. Here the CDR3 DNA reads TGTGCCAGCTCACCACAAGGGGCGAACACAGATACGCAGTATTTT.

This clonotype was detected a few times. The rearrangement joins TRBV6-5 to TRBJ2-7; 9 bases line up with TRBD2. Germline loops: CDR1 MNHEY, CDR2 SVGAGI. The junction had 6 bases not matched to a gene; V was cut back by 0 bases and J by 3 bases. The CDR3 length is 16 residues. CDR3 in DNA: TGTGCCAGCAGTTACTCGATCCCTAGCGGGGTCTACGAGCAGTACTTC. This encodes CASSYSIPSGVYEQYF.

This clonotype turned up a few times. The chain couples TRBV27 to TRBJ2-1, with D unclear. Trimming left V 5 bases short and J 7 bases short, with 6 bases between. The V gene's germline CDR1 is MNHEY and CDR2 SMNVEV (reference sequence). The CDR3 has 11 amino acids. The CDR3, as DNA: TGTGCCAGCAGTAACGGAAATGAGCAGTTCTTC. Residues: CASSNGNEQFF.

On this clonotype: Germline and junction disagree at one end, which may indicate a read error. V and J are TRBV7-2 and TRBJ2-5; D perhaps matches TRBD2 (7 bases). CDR1 is SGHTA, CDR2 FQGNSA, per germline. This CDR3 is 14 amino acids long. The CDR3 coding sequence is TGTGCCAGCAGCTTAGGGGGGGGCCAAAAGACCCAGTACTTC. It specifies CASSLGGGQKTQYF.

The J gene is TRBJ2-7, the V gene TRBV29-1; D possibly corresponds to TRBD2 (6 bases). This CDR3 comprises 12 residues. Trimming took 7 bases from V and 4 from J, leaving 14 bases between them. Germline lookup yields CDR1 SQVTM and CDR2 ANQGSEA. Here the CDR3 reads CSGGTGDYEQYF. Here the CDR3 DNA reads TGCAGCGGCGGGACGGGGGATTACGAGCAGTACTTC.

The chain recombines TRBV25-1 with TRBJ1-2; D is ambiguous. Germline CDR1 and CDR2: MGHDK and SYGVNS. V was shortened by 2 bases and J by 11 bases, with 3 bases between the two germline ends. CDR3 size: 9 residues. The chain's CDR3 is CASSEPYTF. The DNA of the CDR3 is TGTGCCAGCAGTGAACCATACACCTTC.

V gene TRBV7-9 combines with J gene TRBJ2-5; D perhaps matches TRBD2 (5 bases). The assigned J gene may be wrong: the sequence end matches TRBJ2-7 better. Germline V gene data show CDR1 as SEHNR and CDR2 as FQNEAQ (reference sequence). The CDR3 loop spans 14 amino acids. In nucleotides, the CDR3 is TGTGCCAGCAGCCCAACTAGAGTAGTGGCCGAGCAGTACTTC. The encoded protein is CASSPTRVVAEQYF.

The CDR3 sequence is CASSLGQTHYGYTF. In DNA form, the CDR3 reads TGTGCCAGCTCACTGGGACAGACCCACTATGGCTACACCTTC. The gene calls are TRBV18 and TRBJ1-2, with 7 bases identical to TRBD1. The ends lost 4 bases at V and 3 bases at J; junction bases unmatched: 5. The germline CDR1 and CDR2 sequences are KGHSH and LQKENI. CDR3 length: 14 residues.

V is TRBV10-3 and J is TRBJ2-3; D is unclear. This CDR3 region has 16 residues. The germline V and J ends were trimmed by 6 bases and 1 base, with 17 bases remaining between them. Germline V gene sequence: CDR1 ENHRY, CDR2 SYGVKD. CDR3 sequence reads: CAISDMDSRGTDTQYF. DNA for the CDR3: TGTGCCATCAGCGATATGGATTCACGAGGCACAGATACGCAGTATTTT.